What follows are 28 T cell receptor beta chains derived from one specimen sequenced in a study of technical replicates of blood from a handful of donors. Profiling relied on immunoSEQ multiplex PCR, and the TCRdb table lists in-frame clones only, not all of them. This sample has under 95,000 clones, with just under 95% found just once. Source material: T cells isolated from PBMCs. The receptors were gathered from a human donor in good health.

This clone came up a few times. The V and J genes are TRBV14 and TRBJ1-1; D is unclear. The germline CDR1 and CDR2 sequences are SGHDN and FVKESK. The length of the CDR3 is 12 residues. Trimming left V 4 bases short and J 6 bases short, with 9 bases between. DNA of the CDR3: TGTGCCAGCAGCCGGGCGAGGGCTGAAGCTTTCTTT. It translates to CASSRARAEAFF.

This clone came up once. CDR3 nucleotides: TGTGCCAGCAGCTTACGAGGCACTTGGACACCTGACACTGAAGCTTTCTTT. Translating it yields CASSLRGTWTPDTEAFF. V is TRBV13 and J is TRBJ1-1; D perhaps matches TRBD1 (5 bases). This CDR3 contains 17 residues. V was cut by 2 bases and J by 3 bases, with 19 bases left in between. Germline V gene sequence: CDR1 PRHDT, CDR2 FYEKMQ (reference sequence).

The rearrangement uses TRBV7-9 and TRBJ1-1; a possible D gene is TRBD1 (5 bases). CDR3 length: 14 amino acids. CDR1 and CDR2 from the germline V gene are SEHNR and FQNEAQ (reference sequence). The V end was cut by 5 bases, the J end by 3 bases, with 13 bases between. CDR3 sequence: CASSLGGLHTEAFF. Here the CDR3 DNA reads TGTGCCAGCAGCCTTGGGGGACTCCACACTGAAGCTTTCTTT.

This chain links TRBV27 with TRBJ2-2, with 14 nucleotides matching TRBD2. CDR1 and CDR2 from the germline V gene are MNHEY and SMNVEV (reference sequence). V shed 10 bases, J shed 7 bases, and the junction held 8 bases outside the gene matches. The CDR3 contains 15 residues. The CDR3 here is CATQGLAGEGGELFF. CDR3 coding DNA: TGTGCCACCCAGGGACTAGCGGGAGAGGGCGGGGAGCTGTTTTTT.

The CDR3 DNA follows: TGTGCCAGCAGCTTGGGTGGCAGGGCCCCCTCCTACGAGCAGTACTTC. Its translation is CASSLGGRAPSYEQYF. This sequence joins TRBV5-4 and TRBJ2-7; tentative D call: TRBD1 (5 bases). CDR3 length equals 16 residues. Germline CDR1 is SGHNT and CDR2 is YYREEE (reference sequence). V gave up 0 bases and J gave up 0 bases, with 13 bases separating them.

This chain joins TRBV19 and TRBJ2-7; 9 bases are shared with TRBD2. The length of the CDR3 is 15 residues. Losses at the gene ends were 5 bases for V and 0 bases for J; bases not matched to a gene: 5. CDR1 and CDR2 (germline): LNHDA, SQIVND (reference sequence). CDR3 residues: CASSSLAGSSYEQYF. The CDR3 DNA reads TGTGCCAGTAGTTCTCTAGCGGGGAGCTCCTACGAGCAGTACTTC.

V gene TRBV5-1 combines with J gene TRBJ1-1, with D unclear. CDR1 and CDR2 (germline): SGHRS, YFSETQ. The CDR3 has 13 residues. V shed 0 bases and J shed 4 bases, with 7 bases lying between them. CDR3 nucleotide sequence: TGCGCCAGCAGCTTGGCGTCAGTCACTGAAGCTTTCTTT. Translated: CASSLASVTEAFF.

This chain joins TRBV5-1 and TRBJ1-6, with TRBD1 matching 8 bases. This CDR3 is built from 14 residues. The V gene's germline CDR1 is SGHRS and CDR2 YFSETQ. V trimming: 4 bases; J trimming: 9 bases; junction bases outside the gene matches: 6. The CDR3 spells CASSPGQGLSPLHF. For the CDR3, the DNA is TGCGCCAGCAGCCCCGGACAGGGCCTTTCACCCCTCCACTTT.

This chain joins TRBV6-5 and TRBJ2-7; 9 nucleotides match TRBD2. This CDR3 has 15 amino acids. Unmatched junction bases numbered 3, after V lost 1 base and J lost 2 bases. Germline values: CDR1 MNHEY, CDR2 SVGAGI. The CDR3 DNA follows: TGTGCCAGCAGTTACTTCCTAGCGGGGACCTACGAGCAGTACTTC. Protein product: CASSYFLAGTYEQYF.

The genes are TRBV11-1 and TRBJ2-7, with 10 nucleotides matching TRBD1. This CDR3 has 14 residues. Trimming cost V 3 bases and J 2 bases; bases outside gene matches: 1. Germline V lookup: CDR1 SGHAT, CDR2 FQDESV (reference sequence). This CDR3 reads CASSFGTGAYEQYF. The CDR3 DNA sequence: TGTGCCAGCAGCTTTGGGACAGGGGCCTACGAGCAGTACTTC. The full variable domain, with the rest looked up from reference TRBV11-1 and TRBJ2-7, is EAEVAQSPRYKITEKSQAVAFWCDPISGHATLYWYRQILGQGPELLVQFQDESVVDDSQLPKDRFSAERLKGVDSTLKIQPAELGDSAMYLCASSFGTGAYEQYFGPGTRLTVT.

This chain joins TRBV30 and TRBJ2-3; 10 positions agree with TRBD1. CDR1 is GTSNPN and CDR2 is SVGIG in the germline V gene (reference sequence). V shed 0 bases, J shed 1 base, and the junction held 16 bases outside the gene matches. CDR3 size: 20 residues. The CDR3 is CAWSVLEPGTGDLGTDTQYF. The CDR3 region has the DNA TGTGCCTGGAGTGTACTTGAACCCGGGACAGGGGACCTCGGCACAGATACGCAGTATTTT.

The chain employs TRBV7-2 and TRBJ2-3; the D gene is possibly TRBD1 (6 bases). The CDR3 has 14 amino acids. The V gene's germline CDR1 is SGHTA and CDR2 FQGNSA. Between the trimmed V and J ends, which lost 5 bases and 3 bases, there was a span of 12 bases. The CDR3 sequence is CASSPDQGTDTQYF. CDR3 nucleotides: TGTGCCAGCAGCCCGGACCAGGGGACAGATACGCAGTATTTT.

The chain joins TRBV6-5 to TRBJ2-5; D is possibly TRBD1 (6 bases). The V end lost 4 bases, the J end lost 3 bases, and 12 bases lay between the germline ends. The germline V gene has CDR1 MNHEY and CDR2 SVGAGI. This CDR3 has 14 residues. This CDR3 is CASSSGTTKETQYF. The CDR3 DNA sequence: TGTGCCAGCAGTTCCGGGACAACGAAAGAGACCCAGTACTTC.

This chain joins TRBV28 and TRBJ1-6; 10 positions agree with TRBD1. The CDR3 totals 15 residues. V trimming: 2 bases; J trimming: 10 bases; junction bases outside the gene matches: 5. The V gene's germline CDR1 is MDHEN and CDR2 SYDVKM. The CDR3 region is CASSLGDRGNSPLHF. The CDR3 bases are TGTGCCAGCAGTTTAGGGGACAGGGGAAACTCACCCCTCCACTTT.

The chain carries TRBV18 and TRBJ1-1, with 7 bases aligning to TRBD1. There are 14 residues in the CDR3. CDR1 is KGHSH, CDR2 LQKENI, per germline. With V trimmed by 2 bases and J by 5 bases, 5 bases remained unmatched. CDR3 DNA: TGTGCCAGCTCACCAAGGACAGGACCAACTGAAGCTTTCTTT. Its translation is CASSPRTGPTEAFF. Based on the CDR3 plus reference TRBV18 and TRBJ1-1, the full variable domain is NAGVMQNPRHLVRRRGQEARLRCSPMKGHSHVYWYRQLPEEGLKFMVYLQKENIIDESGMPKERFSAEFPKEGPSILRIQQVVRGDSAAYFCASSPRTGPTEAFFGQGTRLTVV.

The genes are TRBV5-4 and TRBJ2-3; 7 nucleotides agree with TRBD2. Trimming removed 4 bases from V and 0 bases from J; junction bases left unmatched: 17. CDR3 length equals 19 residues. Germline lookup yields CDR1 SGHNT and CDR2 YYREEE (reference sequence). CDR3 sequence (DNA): TGTGCCAGCAGCCCAATCTACCCGGGGGGTTACTCTAGCACAGATACGCAGTATTTT. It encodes CASSPIYPGGYSSTDTQYF.

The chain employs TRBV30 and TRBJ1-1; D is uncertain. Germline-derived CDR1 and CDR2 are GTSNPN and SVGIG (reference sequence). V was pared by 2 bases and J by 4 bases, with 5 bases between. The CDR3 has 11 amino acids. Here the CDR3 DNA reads TGTGCCTGGAGTTTTCTCACTGAAGCTTTCTTT. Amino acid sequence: CAWSFLTEAFF.

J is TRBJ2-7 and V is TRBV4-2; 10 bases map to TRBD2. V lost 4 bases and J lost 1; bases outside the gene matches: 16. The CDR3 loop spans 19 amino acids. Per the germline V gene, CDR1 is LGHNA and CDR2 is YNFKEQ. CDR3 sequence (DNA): TGTGCCAGCAGCCCCTCCTATCTAGCGGGAGCGTATTCGTCCTACGAGCAGTACTTC. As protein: CASSPSYLAGAYSSYEQYF.

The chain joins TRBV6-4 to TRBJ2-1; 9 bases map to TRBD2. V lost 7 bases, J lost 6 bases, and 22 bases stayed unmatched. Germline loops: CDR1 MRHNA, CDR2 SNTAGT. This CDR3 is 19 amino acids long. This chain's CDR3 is CASKSREGLGRDQGNEQFF. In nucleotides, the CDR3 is TGTGCCAGCAAATCGCGGGAGGGCCTCGGAAGGGATCAAGGCAATGAGCAGTTCTTC.

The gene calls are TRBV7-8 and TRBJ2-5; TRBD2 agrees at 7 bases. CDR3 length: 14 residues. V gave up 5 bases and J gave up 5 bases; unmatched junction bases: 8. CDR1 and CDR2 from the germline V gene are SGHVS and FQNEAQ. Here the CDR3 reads CASSELAEGETQYF. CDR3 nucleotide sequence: TGTGCCAGCAGCGAGCTAGCGGAAGGGGAGACCCAGTACTTC.

The DNA for the CDR3 is TGTGCCAGTAGTAGGAAGACTAGCGGAGTGGGGGATACGCAGTATTTT. This sequence encodes CASSRKTSGVGDTQYF. The chain recombines TRBV19 with TRBJ2-3, with TRBD2 matching 9 bases. The CDR3 has 16 amino acids. Germline V CDR1 and CDR2: LNHDA, SQIVND (reference sequence). Trimming cost V 4 bases and J 6 bases; bases outside gene matches: 11.

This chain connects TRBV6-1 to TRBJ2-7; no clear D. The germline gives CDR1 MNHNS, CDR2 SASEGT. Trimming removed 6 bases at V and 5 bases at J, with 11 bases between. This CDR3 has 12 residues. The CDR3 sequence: CASSELTDEQYF. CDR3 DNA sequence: TGTGCCAGCAGCGAACTCACAGACGAGCAGTACTTC.

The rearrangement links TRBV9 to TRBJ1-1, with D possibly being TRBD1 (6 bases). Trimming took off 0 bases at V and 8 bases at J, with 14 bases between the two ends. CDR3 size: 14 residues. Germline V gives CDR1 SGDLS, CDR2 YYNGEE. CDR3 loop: CASSVGGHLSEAFF. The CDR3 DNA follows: TGTGCCAGCAGCGTAGGGGGACATCTTTCCGAAGCTTTCTTT. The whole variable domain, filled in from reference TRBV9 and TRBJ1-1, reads DSGVTQTPKHLITATGQRVTLRCSPRSGDLSVYWYQQSLDQGLQFLIQYYNGEERAKGNILERFSAQQFPDLHSELNLSSLELGDSALYFCASSVGGHLSEAFFGQGTRLTVV.

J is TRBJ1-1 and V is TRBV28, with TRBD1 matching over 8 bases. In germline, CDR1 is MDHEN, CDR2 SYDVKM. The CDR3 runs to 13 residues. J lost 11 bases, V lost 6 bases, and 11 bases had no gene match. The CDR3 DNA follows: TGTGCCAGCAGCTTGACTAACAGGGGGGGTGCTTTCTTT. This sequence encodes CASSLTNRGGAFF.

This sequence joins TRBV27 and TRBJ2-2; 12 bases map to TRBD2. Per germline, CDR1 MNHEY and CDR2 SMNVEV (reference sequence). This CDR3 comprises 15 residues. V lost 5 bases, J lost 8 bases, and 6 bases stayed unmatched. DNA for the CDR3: TGTGCCAGCAGTCCCCGGACTAGCGGGGAGGGGGAGCTGTTTTTT. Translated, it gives CASSPRTSGEGELFF.

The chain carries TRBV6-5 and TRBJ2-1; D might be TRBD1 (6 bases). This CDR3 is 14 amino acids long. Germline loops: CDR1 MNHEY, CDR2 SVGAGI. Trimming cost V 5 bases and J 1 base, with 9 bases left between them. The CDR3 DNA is TGTGCCAGCAGTCAAGGGGGATCCTACAATGAGCAGTTCTTC. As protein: CASSQGGSYNEQFF.

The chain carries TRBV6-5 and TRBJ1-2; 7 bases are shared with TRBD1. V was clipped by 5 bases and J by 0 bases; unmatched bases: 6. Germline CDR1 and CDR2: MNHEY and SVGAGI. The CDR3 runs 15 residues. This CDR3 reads CASSRQGLANYGYTF. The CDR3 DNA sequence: TGTGCCAGCAGTAGACAGGGCTTAGCTAACTATGGCTACACCTTC.

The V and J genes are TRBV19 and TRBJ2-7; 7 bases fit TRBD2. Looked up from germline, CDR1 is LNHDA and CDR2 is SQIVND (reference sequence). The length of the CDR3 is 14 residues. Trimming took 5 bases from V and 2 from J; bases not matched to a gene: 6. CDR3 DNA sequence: TGTGCCAGTAGTTCTGCCGGACTAGCCTACGAGCAGTACTTC. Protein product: CASSSAGLAYEQYF.